A single T cell receptor beta chain is shown here with its context. This sample is part of a study of early T cells in non-severe SARS-CoV-2 infection. Background on the study: Chains were unpaired, as sequencing was done on bulk RNA from unsorted whole blood.

TCRdb reanalysed the 5' RACE reads using MiXCR and keeps one entry per CDR3 protein. Here the sample spans roughly 120,000 distinct CDR3 sequences, 15% being singletons. Trimming took off 1 base at V and 0 bases at J, with 13 bases between the two ends. CDR1 and CDR2 (germline): SGHNT, YENEEA. This CDR3 comprises 17 residues. J is TRBJ2-1 and V is TRBV11-3; no clear D gene. Source material: whole blood. This receptor was taken from an adult who was a healthcare worker with PCR-confirmed SARS-CoV-2 infection or an uninfected control (not recorded which). The CDR3 bases are TGTGCCAGCAGCTTAGGGACCATAGCAGGCTCCTACAATGAGCAGTTCTTC. This translates into CASSLGTIAGSYNEQFF. The variable domain in full, with the rest retrieved from reference TRBV11-3 and TRBJ2-1, is EAGVVQSPRYKIIEKKQPVAFWCNPISGHNTLYWYLQNLGQGPELLIRYENEEAVDDSQLPKDRFSAERLKGVDSTLKIQPAELGDSAVYLCASSLGTIAGSYNEQFFGPGTRLTVL.